This passage covers 15 T cell receptor beta chains from one sample sequenced in a study of response to subunit inactivated influenza vaccine. TCRdb recomputed calls from the RT-PCR reads with MiXCR, one row per CDR3 protein. This sample has roughly 700,000 distinct CDR3 sequences, with more than 11% found just once. Sequenced material: PBMCs from blood, taken about 14 days before vaccination. These receptors were taken from a man in his forties or fifties who received an inactivated influenza vaccine.

The genes are TRBV20-1 and TRBJ1-1; D might be TRBD1 (6 bases). This CDR3 is built from 14 residues. Germline assignment: CDR1 DFQATT and CDR2 SNEGSKA (reference sequence). V lost 3 bases and J 10 bases, leaving 21 bases between the germline ends. This CDR3 reads CSASSHRGGGVAFF. CDR3 DNA sequence: TGCAGTGCTAGCTCTCATCGCGGGGGCGGTGTAGCTTTCTTT.

In regard to this clonotype: A read error may be the cause here, since a much bigger clone is one base away. The rearrangement uses TRBV7-2 and TRBJ2-7; 10 bases agree with TRBD2. Germline CDR1 reads SGHTA; CDR2 reads FQGNSA. There are 14 residues in the CDR3. Losses at the gene ends were 5 bases for V and 4 bases for J; bases not matched to a gene: 5. Here the CDR3 reads CASSPGLAEYEQYF. As DNA, the CDR3 is TGTGCCAGCAGCCCAGGACTAGCGGAATACGAGCAGTACTTC.

Ten or more counts support this clonotype. The chain joins TRBV7-2 to TRBJ2-5; D remains ambiguous. Germline V CDR1 and CDR2: SGHTA, FQGNSA. This CDR3 is built from 13 residues. Trimming removed 1 base from V and 5 bases from J, with 8 bases in between. The chain's CDR3 is CASSLGARETQYF. For the CDR3, the DNA is TGTGCCAGCAGCTTAGGGGCCCGGGAGACCCAGTACTTC.

This clonotype was seen a few times. This chain joins TRBV10-3 and TRBJ2-7; D remains unclear. Per germline, CDR1 ENHRY and CDR2 SYGVKD. The CDR3 length is 12 residues. V lost 5 bases, J lost 3 bases, and 8 bases lay in between. Here the CDR3 DNA reads TGTGCCATCAGTCCGAAGGACTACGAGCAGTACTTC. Residues: CAISPKDYEQYF.

This clonotype was observed at least ten times. The genes are TRBV15 and TRBJ2-2; 7 bases fit TRBD1. The germline gives CDR1 LNHNV, CDR2 YYDKDF (reference sequence). This CDR3 is built from 16 residues. The ends lost 2 bases at V and 1 base at J; junction bases unmatched: 4. This CDR3 is CATSRRDRRNTGELFF. DNA for the CDR3: TGTGCCACCAGCAGAAGGGACAGACGGAACACCGGGGAGCTGTTTTTT.

The rearrangement links TRBV7-8 to TRBJ2-1, with D uncertain. V was clipped by 3 bases and J by 6 bases, with 9 bases between them. The CDR3 runs to 13 residues. The germline V gene encodes CDR1 SGHVS and CDR2 FQNEAQ. CDR3 amino acids: CASSFARTNEQFF. CDR3 in DNA: TGTGCCAGCAGCTTCGCTAGGACCAATGAGCAGTTCTTC. Full variable domain (rest looked up from reference TRBV7-8 and TRBJ2-1): GAGVSQSPRYKVAKRGQDVALRCDPISGHVSLFWYQQALGQGPEFLTYFQNEAQLDKSGLPSDRFFAERPEGSVSTLKIQRTQQEDSAVYLCASSFARTNEQFFGPGTRLTVL.

The gene calls are TRBV20-1 and TRBJ2-5; maybe TRBD2 (6 bases). CDR3 length equals 15 residues. CDR1 and CDR2 from the germline V gene are DFQATT and SNEGSKA (reference sequence). Trimming cost V 0 bases and J 5 bases, with 16 bases left between them. The CDR3 here is CSARDAGKSGETQYF. CDR3 in DNA: TGCAGTGCTAGAGATGCGGGGAAGTCCGGGGAGACCCAGTACTTC.

At least ten counts were recorded for this clonotype. The chain combines TRBV3-1 with TRBJ2-1, with 11 bases lining up with TRBD2. The length of the CDR3 is 15 residues. From germline, CDR1 is LGHDT and CDR2 YNNKEL (reference sequence). Trimming cost V 3 bases and J 5 bases; bases outside gene matches: 3. Here the CDR3 reads CASSQTSGANNEQFF. The CDR3 nucleotides are TGTGCCAGCAGCCAGACTAGCGGGGCAAACAATGAGCAGTTCTTC.

This clonotype was seen a few times. The CDR3 is CASSSVRFSTDTQYF. The DNA for the CDR3 is TGTGCCAGCAGCTCTGTGCGTTTCAGCACAGATACGCAGTATTTT. The V call is TRBV2, the J call TRBJ2-3; D is undetermined. The CDR3 runs 15 residues. The germline CDR1 and CDR2 sequences are SNHLY and FYNNEI. Trimming removed 6 bases from V and 0 bases from J, with 13 bases in between.

J is TRBJ2-2 and V is TRBV19; D ambiguous. The germline V gene has CDR1 LNHDA and CDR2 SQIVND (reference sequence). The CDR3 totals 15 residues. Trimming pared 5 bases from V and 0 bases from J, leaving 10 bases between. In DNA form, the CDR3 reads TGTGCCAGTAGTGAAATGGCGGCGAACACCGGGGAGCTGTTTTTT. Translation gives CASSEMAANTGELFF.

This clonotype has only a few counts. This chain links TRBV4-3 with TRBJ2-5; possible D gene TRBD2, 6 bases. Per the germline V gene, CDR1 is LGHNA and CDR2 is YSLEER. CDR3 length: 16 residues. V was cut by 4 bases and J by 5 bases, with 20 bases left in between. In DNA, the CDR3 is TGCGCCAGCAGCCCCTCAGTGGGGTTGGAGGGTGAGACCCAGTACTTC. It translates to CASSPSVGLEGETQYF.

This clonotype was seen a handful of times. This chain connects TRBV11-2 to TRBJ1-1; 10 bases are a match to TRBD1. CDR3 length: 15 residues. Germline CDR1 and CDR2: SGHAT and FQNNGV. V dropped 3 bases and J dropped 8; count of bases not matched to a gene: 9. The CDR3, as DNA: TGTGCCAGCAGCTTGAGACAGGGGGCGTCTTTAGAAGCTTTCTTT. Translation: CASSLRQGASLEAFF.

The chain joins TRBV7-6 to TRBJ2-7, with TRBD1 identical over 8 bases. V gave up 1 base and J gave up 5 bases; unmatched junction bases: 7. Germline CDR1 is SGHVS and CDR2 is FNYEAQ. This CDR3 has 15 amino acids. The CDR3 sequence: CASSLGVGTGHEQYF. CDR3 nucleotide sequence: TGTGCCAGCAGCTTAGGGGTCGGGACAGGTCACGAGCAGTACTTC. The full variable domain, its missing parts supplied by reference TRBV7-6 and TRBJ2-7, is GAGVSQSPRYKVTKRGQDVALRCDPISGHVSLYWYRQALGQGPEFLTYFNYEAQQDKSGLPNDRFSAERPEGSISTLTIQRTEQRDSAMYRCASSLGVGTGHEQYFGPGTRLTVT.

The CDR3 DNA is TGTGCCAGCAGCCCTATCGACAGGGCCAACACCGGGGAGCTGTTTTTT. Its protein is CASSPIDRANTGELFF. The chain combines TRBV3-1 with TRBJ2-2; TRBD1 matches 7 bases. The ends lost 4 bases at V and 2 bases at J; junction bases unmatched: 7. CDR3 length: 16 residues. Germline V CDR1 and CDR2: LGHDT, YNNKEL (reference sequence).

This clonotype was seen many times. The chain couples TRBV27 to TRBJ1-6; D may be TRBD1 (6 bases). Germline V CDR1 and CDR2: MNHEY, SMNVEV (reference sequence). Trimming shortened V by 5 bases and J by 2 bases, and 13 bases separated the two germline ends. This CDR3 is 16 amino acids long. In DNA, the CDR3 is TGTGCCAGCAGTCCCCAGGGACATACCTATAATTCACCCCTCCACTTT. It translates to CASSPQGHTYNSPLHF.